These 15 T cell receptor beta chains originate from one sample sequenced in a study of shared clonotypes between healthy human individuals. Repertoires were generated with immunoSEQ multiplex PCR, while TCRdb's copy carries only in-frame clones and drops some. Of some 700,000 clones in the sample, about 90% were seen once. Sequenced material: memory CD8+ T cells from PBMCs. Subset noted: CD45RO+ cells pooled with CCR7-negative TemRA cells. The origin of the receptors is a man aged 18 to 30 in good health. Some clones in this sample may be carry-over from other donors' samples.

The chain joins TRBV27 to TRBJ2-5; D remains unclear. CDR1 MNHEY and CDR2 SMNVEV come from the germline V gene (reference sequence). V was pared by 1 base and J by 0 bases, with 12 bases between. The CDR3 has 16 residues. CDR3 bases: TGTGCCAGCAGTTTATTGGGCAGTAGAAACCAAGAGACCCAGTACTTC. It is translated as CASSLLGSRNQETQYF.

V is TRBV30 and J is TRBJ2-5, with D possibly matching TRBD2 (6 bases). CDR1 GTSNPN and CDR2 SVGIG come from the germline V gene (reference sequence). V lost 2 bases and J 4 bases, leaving 11 bases between the germline ends. CDR3 size: 13 residues. CDR3 sequence (DNA): TGTGCCTGGAGTCCCCGGGGAGGAGAGACCCAGTACTTC. Its protein is CAWSPRGGETQYF.

The V call is TRBV30, the J call TRBJ2-4; weak D call: TRBD2 (7 bases). The CDR3 loop spans 13 amino acids. In germline, CDR1 is GTSNPN, CDR2 SVGIG (reference sequence). Deletions cut 7 bases from V and 1 base from J, with 11 bases between. CDR3 bases: TGTGCCTTTAAGGGGGGGGCCAAAAACATTCAGTACTTC. Translating it yields CAFKGGAKNIQYF. The entire variable domain, with the rest obtained from reference TRBV30 and TRBJ2-4, is as follows: SQTIHQWPATLVQPVGSPLSLECTVEGTSNPNLYWYRQAAGRGLQLLFYSVGIGQISSEVPQNLSASRPQDRQFILSSKKLLLSDSGFYLCAFKGGAKNIQYFGAGTRLSVL.

The chain recombines TRBV29-1 with TRBJ2-7, with D uncertain. Between the trimmed V and J ends, which lost 2 bases and 6 bases, there was a span of 14 bases. The CDR3 has 13 residues. Germline V gives CDR1 SQVTM, CDR2 ANQGSEA. The CDR3 coding sequence is TGCAGCGTTGAATTAACAACCCCCAGCGAGCAGTACTTC. The encoded protein is CSVELTTPSEQYF.

The chain combines TRBV5-5 with TRBJ1-5, with D uncertain. Trimming removed 1 base at V and 1 base at J, with 12 bases between. The CDR3 consists of 16 residues. Germline V gene lookup returns CDR1 SGHKS and CDR2 YYEKEE (reference sequence). As DNA, the CDR3 is TGTGCCAGCAGCTTGTCCTTCGGTTGGAGCAATCAGCCCCAGCATTTT. Translation gives CASSLSFGWSNQPQHF.

This rearrangement joins TRBV14 to TRBJ1-2; no clear D gene. The CDR3 has 12 amino acids. Germline CDR1 is SGHDN and CDR2 is FVKESK. The V and J ends lost 4 bases and 5 bases respectively, with 8 bases between them. The CDR3 region has the DNA TGTGCCAGCAGCCCGGGAGGGTATGGCTACACCTTC. Protein sequence: CASSPGGYGYTF.

The J gene is TRBJ1-5, the V gene TRBV7-9; D unresolved. This CDR3 comprises 13 residues. V was pared by 4 bases and J by 5 bases, with 9 bases between. Looked up from germline, CDR1 is SEHNR and CDR2 is FQNEAQ (reference sequence). The CDR3 sequence is CASSSHLDQPQHF. In DNA, the CDR3 is TGTGCCAGCAGCTCTCACCTTGATCAGCCCCAGCATTTT.

J is TRBJ2-1 and V is TRBV7-3; D may match TRBD1 or TRBD2 (6 bases each). CDR1 and CDR2 (germline): SGHTA, FQGTGA. The V and J ends lost 3 bases and 0 bases respectively, with 9 bases between them. The CDR3 extends over 15 amino acids. The CDR3 nucleotides are TGTGCCAGCAGCTTCGGGGGCGGCTCCTACAATGAGCAGTTCTTC. Its protein product is CASSFGGGSYNEQFF.

The J gene is TRBJ2-2, the V gene TRBV29-1; D possibly corresponds to TRBD1 (5 bases). Germline CDR1 reads SQVTM; CDR2 reads ANQGSEA. Trimming took 4 bases from V and 6 from J, leaving 9 bases between them. The CDR3 contains 12 residues. The CDR3 DNA reads as TGCAGCGTTGCAGGGAAAGCCGGGGAGCTGTTTTTT. Translated: CSVAGKAGELFF.

V is TRBV10-3 and J is TRBJ2-1; 14 positions match TRBD2. The length of the CDR3 is 16 residues. After removal of 5 bases from V and 6 bases from J, the junction contained 6 bases not matched to a gene. Per the germline V gene, CDR1 is ENHRY and CDR2 is SYGVKD. The CDR3 region is CAISITGLAGVNEQFF. The DNA of the CDR3 is TGTGCCATCAGTATAACGGGACTAGCGGGAGTCAATGAGCAGTTCTTC.

The chain recombines TRBV4-1 with TRBJ2-1; no reliable D call. Germline-derived CDR1 and CDR2 are MGHRA and YSYEKL. V was cut by 1 base and J by 0 bases, with 7 bases left in between. This CDR3 is built from 15 residues. The CDR3 DNA follows: TGCGCCAGCAGCCAAGCCCATGGCTCCTACAATGAGCAGTTCTTC. Encoded protein: CASSQAHGSYNEQFF.

The chain recombines TRBV2 with TRBJ2-3, with TRBD1 identical over 12 bases. Germline-derived CDR1 and CDR2 are SNHLY and FYNNEI. The V segment lost 3 bases and the J segment 6 bases; nucleotides outside the gene matches: 13. The CDR3 totals 18 residues. The CDR3 nucleotides read TGTGCCAGCAGTGAGGATCTATGGGACAGGGGGCAGGGGGATACGCAGTATTTT. Its protein is CASSEDLWDRGQGDTQYF.

The gene calls are TRBV27 and TRBJ1-2, with a possible D match to TRBD1 (5 bases). The length of the CDR3 is 16 residues. Germline V CDR1 and CDR2: MNHEY, SMNVEV (reference sequence). Trimming stripped 3 bases from V and 5 bases from J, with 19 bases between. The CDR3 sequence is CASSLGPSGTLYGYTF. The DNA for the CDR3 is TGTGCCAGCAGTTTGGGCCCCTCCGGGACCTTGTATGGCTACACCTTC.

The chain links TRBV5-1 to TRBJ2-5; possibly TRBD2 for D (5 bases). V was cut by 3 bases and J by 5 bases, with 17 bases left in between. Germline CDR1 is SGHRS and CDR2 is YFSETQ. CDR3 length: 15 amino acids. CDR3 DNA sequence: TGCGCCAGCAGCTGGGCAGAACCCCGCGGGGAGACCCAGTACTTC. Translating gives CASSWAEPRGETQYF.

This clone appeared once. This chain joins TRBV7-3 and TRBJ2-3; the D is unclear. Germline assignment: CDR1 SGHTA and CDR2 FQGTGA. The germline V and J ends were trimmed by 2 bases and 5 bases, with 11 bases remaining between them. The CDR3 totals 14 residues. The CDR3 DNA reads TGTGCCAGCAGCTTAGTGCTAGGGTTAGATACGCAGTATTTT. Amino acid sequence: CASSLVLGLDTQYF.